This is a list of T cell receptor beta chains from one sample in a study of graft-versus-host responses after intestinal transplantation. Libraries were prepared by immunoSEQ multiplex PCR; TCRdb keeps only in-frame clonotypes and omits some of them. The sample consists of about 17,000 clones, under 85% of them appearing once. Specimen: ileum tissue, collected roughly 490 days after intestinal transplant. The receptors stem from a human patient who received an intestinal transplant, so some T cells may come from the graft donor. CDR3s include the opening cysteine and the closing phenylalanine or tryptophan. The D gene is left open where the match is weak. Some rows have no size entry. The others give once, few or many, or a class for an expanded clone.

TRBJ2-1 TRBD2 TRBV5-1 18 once CASSPAPLAGAPYNEQFF TGCGCCAGCAGCCCCGCCCCCCTAGCGGGGGCCCCCTACAATGAGCAGTTCTTC
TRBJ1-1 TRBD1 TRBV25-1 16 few CASGESGTGGDTEAFF TGTGCCAGCGGAGAATCGGGGACAGGGGGCGACACTGAAGCTTTCTTT
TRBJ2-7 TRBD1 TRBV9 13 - CASSPGGPYEQYF TGTGCCAGCAGCCCAGGGGGTCCCTACGAGCAGTACTTC
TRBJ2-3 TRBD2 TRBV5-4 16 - CASSGSSGPYTDTQYF TGTGCCAGCAGCGGCAGTAGCGGGCCCTACACAGATACGCAGTATTTT
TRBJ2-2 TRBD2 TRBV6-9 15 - CASSSSGKNTGELFF TGTGCCAGCAGTTCTAGCGGGAAGAACACCGGGGAGCTGTTTTTT
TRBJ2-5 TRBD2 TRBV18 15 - CASSTGLAREETQYF TGTGCCAGCTCAACCGGACTAGCGCGGGAAGAGACCCAGTACTTC
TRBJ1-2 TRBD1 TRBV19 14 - CASTPGQGAWGYTF TGTGCCAGTACCCCGGGACAGGGGGCGTGGGGCTACACCTTC
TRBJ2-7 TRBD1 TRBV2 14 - CASFIGQGAGEQYF TGTGCCAGCTTTATAGGACAGGGCGCCGGGGAGCAGTACTTC
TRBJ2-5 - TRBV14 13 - CASSQEGAREQYF TGTGCCAGCAGCCAAGAGGGGGCGCGGGAGCAGTACTTC
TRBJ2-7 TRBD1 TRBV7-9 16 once CASSLALGQGYSEQYF TGTGCCAGCAGCTTGGCTTTGGGACAGGGTTACTCCGAGCAGTACTTC
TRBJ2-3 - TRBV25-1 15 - CASSAPGTQYGTQYF TGTGCCAGCAGTGCACCCGGGACCCAGTATGGTACGCAGTATTTT
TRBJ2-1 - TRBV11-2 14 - CASSPTSSYNEQFF TGTGCCAGCAGCCCGACGAGCTCCTACAATGAGCAGTTCTTC
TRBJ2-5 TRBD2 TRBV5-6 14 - CASSLPSGVETQYF TGTGCCAGCAGCTTGCCTAGCGGGGTAGAGACCCAGTACTTC
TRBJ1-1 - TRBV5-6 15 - CASSSRVSLNTEAFF TGTGCCAGCAGCTCCAGGGTTTCCCTGAACACTGAAGCTTTCTTT
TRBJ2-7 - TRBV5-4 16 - CASSFGGRDNSYEQYF TGTGCCAGCAGCTTTGGGGGGCGGGACAACTCTTACGAGCAGTACTTC
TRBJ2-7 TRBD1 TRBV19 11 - CASRQGGEQYF TGTGCCAGTCGACAGGGCGGCGAGCAGTACTTC
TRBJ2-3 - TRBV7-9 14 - CASSLQFPADTQYF TGTGCCAGCAGCTTACAATTCCCAGCAGATACGCAGTATTTT
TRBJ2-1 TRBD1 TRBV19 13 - CASRTGGLGEQFF TGTGCCAGCAGAACAGGGGGATTAGGGGAGCAGTTCTTC
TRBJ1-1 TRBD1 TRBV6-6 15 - CASSLDRVFWDEAFF TGTGCCAGCAGCCTCGACAGGGTGTTTTGGGATGAAGCTTTCTTT
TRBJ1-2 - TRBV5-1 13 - CASSLRRDYGYTF TGCGCCAGCAGCCTAAGGAGGGACTATGGCTACACCTTC
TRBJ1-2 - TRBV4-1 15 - CASSQGEGPLYGYTF TGCGCCAGCAGCCAAGGGGAGGGGCCCCTCTATGGCTACACCTTC
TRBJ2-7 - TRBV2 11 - CASSGLTEQYF TGTGCCAGCAGCGGACTAACCGAGCAGTACTTC
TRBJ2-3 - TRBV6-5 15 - CASSYGADSPLGQYF TGTGCCAGCAGTTACGGGGCAGATTCACCGTTGGGGCAGTATTTT
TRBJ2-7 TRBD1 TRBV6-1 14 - CASTPGQGPYGQYF TGTGCCAGCACCCCGGGACAGGGTCCCTATGGGCAGTACTTC
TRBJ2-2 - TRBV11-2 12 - CASSLNPGELFF TGTGCCAGCAGCTTAAATCCCGGGGAGCTGTTTTTT
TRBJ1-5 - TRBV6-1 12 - CASTDTHQPQHF TGTGCCAGCACAGACACCCATCAGCCCCAGCATTTT
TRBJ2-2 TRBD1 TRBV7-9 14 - CASSVRDSGGELFF TGTGCCAGCAGCGTCCGGGACAGCGGCGGGGAGCTGTTTTTT
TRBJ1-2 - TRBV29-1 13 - CSVADGHNYGYTF TGCAGCGTTGCCGACGGGCACAACTATGGCTACACCTTC
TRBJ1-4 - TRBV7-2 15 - CASSPRPATNEKLFF TGTGCCAGCAGCCCTCGGCCTGCAACTAATGAAAAACTGTTTTTT
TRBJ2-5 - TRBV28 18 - CASTSWLPGGTWDETQYF TGTGCCAGCACCTCATGGCTCCCTGGGGGAACGTGGGACGAGACCCAGTACTTC
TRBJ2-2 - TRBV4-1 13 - CASSFTNTGELFF TGCGCCAGCAGCTTCACGAACACCGGGGAGCTGTTTTTT
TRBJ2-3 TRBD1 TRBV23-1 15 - CAGVRTRGPTDTQYF TGCGCCGGGGTCCGGACCAGGGGGCCCACAGATACGCAGTATTTT
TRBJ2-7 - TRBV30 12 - CAWSVALYEQYF TGTGCCTGGAGTGTGGCCCTCTACGAGCAGTACTTC
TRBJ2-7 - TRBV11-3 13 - CASGLKSSYEQYF TGTGCCAGCGGCCTAAAGAGCTCCTACGAGCAGTACTTC
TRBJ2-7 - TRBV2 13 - CASSDGTFYEQYF TGTGCCAGCAGTGATGGGACCTTCTACGAGCAGTACTTC
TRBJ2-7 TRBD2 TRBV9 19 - CASSVSLKRGATLSYEQYF TGTGCCAGCAGCGTAAGTTTGAAGCGGGGGGCAACCCTGTCCTACGAGCAGTACTTC
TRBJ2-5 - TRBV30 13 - CAWRGVGEETQYF TGTGCCTGGAGAGGGGTTGGGGAAGAGACCCAGTACTTC
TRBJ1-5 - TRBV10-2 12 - CASSVQPQPQHF TGCGCCAGCAGTGTCCAGCCTCAGCCCCAGCATTTT